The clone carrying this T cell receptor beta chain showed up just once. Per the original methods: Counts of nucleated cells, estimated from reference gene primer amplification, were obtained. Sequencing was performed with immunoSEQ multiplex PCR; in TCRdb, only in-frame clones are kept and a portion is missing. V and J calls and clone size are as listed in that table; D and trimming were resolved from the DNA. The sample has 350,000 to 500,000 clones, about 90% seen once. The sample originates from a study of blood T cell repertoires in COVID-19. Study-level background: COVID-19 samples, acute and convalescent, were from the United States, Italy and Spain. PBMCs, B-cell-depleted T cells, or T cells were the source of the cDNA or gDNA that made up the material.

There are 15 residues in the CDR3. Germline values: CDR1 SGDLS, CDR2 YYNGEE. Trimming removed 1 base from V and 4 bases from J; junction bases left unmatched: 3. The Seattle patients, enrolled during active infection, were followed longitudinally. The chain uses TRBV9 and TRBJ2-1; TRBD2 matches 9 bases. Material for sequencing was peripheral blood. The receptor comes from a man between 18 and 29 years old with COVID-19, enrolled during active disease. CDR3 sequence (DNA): TGTGCCAGCAGCGTACGCCTAGCGGGATACAATGAGCAGTTCTTC. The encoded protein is CASSVRLAGYNEQFF.